Listed here are 10 T cell receptor beta chains from one sample, sequenced in a study of identical twins. TCRdb reprocessed the 5' RACE reads with MiXCR, giving one entry per CDR3 protein. Of 250,000 or so distinct CDR3 sequences listed, around 7% are singletons. These data also formed part of another study, on yellow fever vaccine responses in identical twins.

Sequencing was carried out using memory (CD45RO+) T cells sorted from blood. Source of these receptors: a woman under 30 in good health.

This clonotype showed up just a few times. The chain employs TRBV6-1 and TRBJ1-2; D remains unclear. Germline CDR1 reads MNHNS; CDR2 reads SASEGT. This CDR3 has 13 amino acids. Trimming removed 1 base from V and 4 bases from J, with 7 bases in between. The CDR3 here is CASSEDLVYGYTF. CDR3 nucleotide sequence: TGTGCCAGCAGTGAAGATTTGGTCTATGGCTACACCTTC.

There are a few counts of this clonotype. One junction end disagrees with the germline gene, perhaps due to a read error. This rearrangement joins TRBV2 to TRBJ2-3; D is possibly TRBD2 (7 bases). CDR3 length: 11 residues. The germline V gene encodes CDR1 SNHLY and CDR2 FYNNEI. This CDR3 is CASSLEGGPLF. The DNA of the CDR3 is TGTGCCAGCAGCCTTGAGGGGGGGCCCCTTTTT. Combining the CDR3 with reference TRBV2 and TRBJ2-3 gives the whole variable domain EPEVTQTPSHQVTQMGQEVILRCVPISNHLYFYWYRQILGQKVEFLVSFYNNEISEKSEIFDDQFSVERPDGSNFTLKIRSTKLEDSAMYFCASSLEGGPLFGPGTRLTVL.

This clonotype was detected many times. The chain couples TRBV5-1 to TRBJ1-1; D possibly corresponds to TRBD1 (6 bases). The CDR3 length is 14 residues. V lost 1 base, J lost 3 bases, and 10 bases lay in between. The germline CDR1 and CDR2 sequences are SGHRS and YFSETQ. The CDR3 reads CASSLTGSDTEAFF. CDR3 DNA sequence: TGCGCCAGCAGCTTGACAGGGAGTGACACTGAAGCTTTCTTT.

The rearrangement joins TRBV27 to TRBJ2-1; D gene ambiguous. Germline CDR1 reads MNHEY; CDR2 reads SMNVEV (reference sequence). This CDR3 spans 9 amino acids. V lost 11 bases and J lost 7, with 6 bases in between. CDR3 DNA: TGTGCCGCGCAAAATGAGCAGTTCTTC. This gives the protein CAAQNEQFF.

This clonotype was observed at least ten times. The genes are TRBV6-5 and TRBJ1-4, with TRBD1 identical over 10 bases. V trimming: 2 bases; J trimming: 7 bases; junction bases outside the gene matches: 4. CDR3 length: 15 residues. Germline-derived CDR1 and CDR2 are MNHEY and SVGAGI. Written as DNA, the CDR3 is TGTGCCAGCAGTTACACCGGACAGGGGGGTGAAAAACTGTTTTTT. This sequence encodes CASSYTGQGGEKLFF.

This clonotype came up a few times. CDR3 DNA sequence: TGCAGTGCTAGACGACTAGCGTGGGTCGCAGATACGCAGTATTTT. It is translated as CSARRLAWVADTQYF. The chain links TRBV20-1 to TRBJ2-3, with TRBD2 matching over 8 bases. The CDR3 covers 15 residues. Germline values: CDR1 DFQATT, CDR2 SNEGSKA (reference sequence). Losses at the gene ends were 2 bases for V and 4 bases for J; bases not matched to a gene: 8.

In its sample, this clonotype was seen many times. The chain recombines TRBV7-9 with TRBJ2-1; 10 nucleotides match TRBD2. Germline CDR1 SEHNR, CDR2 FQNEAQ (reference sequence). Unmatched junction bases numbered 8, after V lost 4 bases and J lost 5 bases. CDR3 size: 16 residues. The CDR3 sequence: CASSSPAGGPNNEQFF. CDR3 bases: TGTGCCAGCAGCTCACCAGCGGGAGGGCCGAACAATGAGCAGTTCTTC. The variable domain in full, with the rest retrieved from reference TRBV7-9 and TRBJ2-1, is DTGVSQNPRHKITKRGQNVTFRCDPISEHNRLYWYRQTLGQGPEFLTYFQNEAQLEKSRLLSDRFSAERPKGSFSTLEIQRTEQGDSAMYLCASSSPAGGPNNEQFFGPGTRLTVL.

This clonotype was counted a few times. The chain's CDR3 is CASSIRQYPTNTGELFF. The CDR3 DNA reads as TGTGCCAGTAGTATCCGACAGTACCCTACGAACACCGGGGAGCTGTTTTTT. This chain joins TRBV19 and TRBJ2-2, with a tentative D call TRBD1 (5 bases). Germline lookup yields CDR1 LNHDA and CDR2 SQIVND (reference sequence). Trimming stripped 3 bases from V and 0 bases from J, with 14 bases between. The CDR3 loop spans 17 amino acids.

The rearrangement joins TRBV7-8 to TRBJ2-1; TRBD2 is a possible D gene (5 bases). Germline values: CDR1 SGHVS, CDR2 FQNEAQ. This CDR3 is 16 amino acids long. V was clipped by 0 bases and J by 10 bases, with 19 bases between them. DNA for the CDR3: TGTGCCAGCAGCTTAGCGCGGGTATTGGAAGCTTGGGAGCAGTTCTTC. It is translated as CASSLARVLEAWEQFF.

This clonotype was detected a few times. The genes are TRBV18 and TRBJ2-7; D possibly matches TRBD1 or TRBD2 (6 bases each). Germline-derived CDR1 and CDR2 are KGHSH and LQKENI. The CDR3 runs 16 residues. V lost 2 bases, J lost 2 bases, and 16 bases lay in between. The CDR3 nucleotides read TGTGCCAGCTCACCAAGGGGGGAGACGAACCCCTACGAGCAGTACGTC. As protein: CASSPRGETNPYEQYV.